This TCR beta chain was captured by sequencing in a study of CD8 T cells in ankylosing spondylitis. This clonotype was seen more than once but under ten times. The antigen remains undetermined. Notes on the study in general: What appeared characteristic of ankylosing spondylitis blood was a TCR beta motif of under 10 highly homologous variants. In synovial fluid and blood from reactive arthritis, some motif variants were previously reported. Clones tied to disease were said to be significantly enriched in matched ankylosing spondylitis synovial fluid.

Quantitative 5'-RACE was performed with molecular barcodes, and it yielded the TCR beta libraries. TCRdb recomputed calls from the 5' RACE reads with MiXCR, one row per CDR3 protein. Of approximately 350,000 distinct CDR3 sequences in the sample, 14% to 15% were seen once. The CDR3 extends over 15 amino acids. After removal of 5 bases from V and 2 bases from J, the junction contained 6 bases not matched to a gene. Germline V gives CDR1 SGHAT, CDR2 FQNNGV. Sample: blood, either unsorted or a sorted T cell fraction (not recorded which). The receptor was isolated from a male donor with ankylosing spondylitis or in good health (not recorded which). The J gene is TRBJ2-3, the V gene TRBV11-2; TRBD2 agrees at 8 bases. The CDR3 loop is CASSLSGSPTDTQYF. The CDR3 DNA reads TGTGCCAGCAGCCTGAGCGGGAGCCCCACAGATACGCAGTATTTT.